This T cell receptor (beta chain) derives from a study of shared clonotypes between healthy human individuals. Clones were read by immunoSEQ multiplex PCR, and TCRdb kept only the in-frame ones, dropping some. The profile covers 900,000 to 1,200,000 clones, with around three quarters appearing a single time and roughly 0.65% taken by the ten largest. Germline V gives CDR1 MNHEY, CDR2 SMNVEV (reference sequence). CDR3 length: 13 residues. Trimming took off 5 bases at V and 5 bases at J, with 10 bases between the two ends. The sequencing input was memory CD4+ T cells from PBMCs. Specified subset: CD45RA-negative fraction. The sequence derives from a man younger than 30 in good health. Some clones in this sample may be carry-over from other donors' samples. V and J are TRBV27 and TRBJ1-3; a possible D gene is TRBD1 (6 bases). CDR3 protein: CASSPDRRNTIYF. The CDR3, as DNA: TGTGCCAGCAGTCCGGACAGAAGAAACACCATATATTTT.